The 8 T cell receptor beta chains listed next were all sequenced from one sample in a study of blood T cell repertoires in COVID-19. The table came from immunoSEQ multiplex PCR; TCRdb's copy has only in-frame clones and leaves some out. The table records some 100,000 clones, 80% of them present only once. The sample was peripheral blood. The source is a human donor in a cohort sampled during active COVID-19.

J is TRBJ1-3 and V is TRBV10-2; the D gene is possibly TRBD1 (5 bases). The CDR3 is 15 amino acids. V was cut by 0 bases and J by 8 bases, with 14 bases left in between. CDR1 and CDR2 from the germline V gene are WSHSY and SAAADI. Here the CDR3 reads CASSESGQGGDTIYF. Written as DNA, the CDR3 is TGCGCCAGCAGTGAGTCGGGGCAGGGAGGTGACACCATATATTTT.

The rearrangement links TRBV9 to TRBJ1-3; tentatively, D is TRBD1 (6 bases). Trimming cost V 3 bases and J 0 bases, with 13 bases left between them. The CDR3 length is 16 residues. The germline gives CDR1 SGDLS, CDR2 YYNGEE. Here the CDR3 DNA reads TGTGCCAGCAGCGGGTCGACAGGACACTCTGGAAACACCATATATTTT. It specifies CASSGSTGHSGNTIYF. The full variable domain, rest sourced from reference TRBV9 and TRBJ1-3, is DSGVTQTPKHLITATGQRVTLRCSPRSGDLSVYWYQQSLDQGLQFLIQYYNGEERAKGNILERFSAQQFPDLHSELNLSSLELGDSALYFCASSGSTGHSGNTIYFGEGSWLTVV.

This chain uses TRBV6-5 with TRBJ1-2; 7 bases map to TRBD1. This CDR3 has 15 amino acids. Germline assignment: CDR1 MNHEY and CDR2 SVGAGI. Trimming at V came to 2 bases and at J to 0 bases, leaving 3 bases not matched to a gene. CDR3 region: CASSYTGQTNYGYTF. Written as DNA, the CDR3 is TGTGCCAGCAGTTACACGGGACAGACTAACTATGGCTACACCTTC.

The V and J genes are TRBV5-4 and TRBJ1-3, with a tentative D call TRBD1 (6 bases). Germline V gene lookup returns CDR1 SGHNT and CDR2 YYREEE (reference sequence). Trimming stripped 4 bases from V and 1 base from J, with 18 bases between. The CDR3 has 17 residues. The CDR3: CASSLGAGDLSGNTIYF. The CDR3 coding sequence is TGTGCCAGCAGCCTGGGGGCAGGGGATCTTTCTGGAAACACCATATATTTT.

This clone was counted between two and nine times. V is TRBV28 and J is TRBJ2-6, with a tentative D call TRBD1 (5 bases). The germline gives CDR1 MDHEN, CDR2 SYDVKM. There are 15 residues in the CDR3. V was clipped by 5 bases and J by 0 bases, with 8 bases between them. This CDR3 is CASSADSSGANVLTF. The CDR3 DNA sequence: TGTGCCAGCAGTGCCGACAGCTCTGGGGCCAACGTCCTGACTTTC.

The genes are TRBV6-5 and TRBJ1-5; D call uncertain. Deletions cut 2 bases from V and 0 bases from J, with 8 bases between. In germline, CDR1 is MNHEY, CDR2 SVGAGI. The CDR3 runs 15 residues. CDR3 loop: CASSYGGDSNQPQHF. For the CDR3, the DNA is TGTGCCAGCAGTTACGGCGGCGATAGCAATCAGCCCCAGCATTTT.

This chain connects TRBV9 to TRBJ1-1; unclear D gene. V lost 0 bases, J lost 3 bases, and 9 bases lay in between. In germline, CDR1 is SGDLS, CDR2 YYNGEE. The CDR3 covers 14 residues. Here the CDR3 reads CASSVATRDTEAFF. The CDR3 region has the DNA TGTGCCAGCAGCGTAGCTACCCGGGACACTGAAGCTTTCTTT.

V gene TRBV29-1 combines with J gene TRBJ2-7, with D tentatively TRBD2 (5 bases). Germline V gene data show CDR1 as SQVTM and CDR2 as ANQGSEA. The CDR3 loop spans 15 amino acids. V was cut by 4 bases and J by 2 bases, with 18 bases left in between. CDR3 bases: TGCAGCGTTGGGGGAGCAAGTGGGTCCGCCTACGAGCAGTACTTC. This gives the protein CSVGGASGSAYEQYF.